This TCR beta chain was found in a study of beta chain features in type 1 diabetes. The wider study: Across all samples, roughly 99 million sorted cells were examined. Study findings and constraints: No resolution was reached here on whether HLA type influences TCRB rearrangement. Moderately but significantly shorter TCRB CDR3s were found in Type 1 diabetes patients in all four CD4+ subsets. Researchers reported that naive, central memory and Treg TCRB repertoires appeared more similar in patients than in healthy donors.

Concerning this clone itself: What it binds is unknown.

Of the isolated RNA, all was reverse transcribed, and so the sequenced material was expressed TCRB transcripts. Generated by immunoSEQ multiplex PCR, the TCRdb table keeps only in-frame clones and is missing some. The repertoire holds 250,000 to 350,000 clones, with 15% as singletons. Trimming stripped 1 base from V and 4 bases from J, with 12 bases between. The CDR3 loop spans 15 amino acids. Germline-derived CDR1 and CDR2 are SGHNT and YENEEA. This clonotype was obtained from a man between 18 and 35 years old with type 1 diabetes. Source material: naive CD4+ T cells from blood. The chain couples TRBV11-3 to TRBJ2-3, with D possibly being TRBD2 (6 bases). CDR3 in amino acids: CASSLGGSGPDTQYF. The CDR3 DNA reads TGTGCCAGCAGCTTAGGTGGGAGCGGGCCAGATACGCAGTATTTT.